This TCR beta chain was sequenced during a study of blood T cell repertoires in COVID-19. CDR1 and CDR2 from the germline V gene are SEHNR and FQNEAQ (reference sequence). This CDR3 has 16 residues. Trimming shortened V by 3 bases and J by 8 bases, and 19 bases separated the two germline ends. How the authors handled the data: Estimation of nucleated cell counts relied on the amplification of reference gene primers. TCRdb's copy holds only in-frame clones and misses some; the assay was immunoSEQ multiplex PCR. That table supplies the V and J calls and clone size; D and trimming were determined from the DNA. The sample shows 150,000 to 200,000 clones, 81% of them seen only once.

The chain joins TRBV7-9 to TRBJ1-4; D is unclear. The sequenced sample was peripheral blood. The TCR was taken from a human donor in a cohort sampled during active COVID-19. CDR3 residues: CASSLTAAVGDEKLFF. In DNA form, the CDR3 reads TGTGCCAGCAGCTTGACCGCAGCAGTGGGAGACGAAAAACTGTTTTTT. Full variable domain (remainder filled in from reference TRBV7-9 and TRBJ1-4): DTGVSQNPRHKITKRGQNVTFRCDPISEHNRLYWYRQTLGQGPEFLTYFQNEAQLEKSRLLSDRFSAERPKGSFSTLEIQRTEQGDSAMYLCASSLTAAVGDEKLFFGSGTQLSVL.